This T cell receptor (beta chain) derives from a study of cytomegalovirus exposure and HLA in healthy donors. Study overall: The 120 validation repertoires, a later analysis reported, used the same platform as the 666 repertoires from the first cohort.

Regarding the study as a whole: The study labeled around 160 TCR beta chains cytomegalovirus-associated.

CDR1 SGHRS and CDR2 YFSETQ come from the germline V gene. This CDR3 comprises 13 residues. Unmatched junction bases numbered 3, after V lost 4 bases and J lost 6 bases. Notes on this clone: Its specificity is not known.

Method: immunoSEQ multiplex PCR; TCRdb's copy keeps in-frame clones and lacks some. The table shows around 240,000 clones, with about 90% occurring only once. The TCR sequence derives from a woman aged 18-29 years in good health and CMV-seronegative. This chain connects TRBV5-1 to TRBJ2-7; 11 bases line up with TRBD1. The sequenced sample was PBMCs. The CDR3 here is CASSPGTGGEQYF. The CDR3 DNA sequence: TGCGCCAGCAGCCCCGGGACAGGGGGCGAGCAGTACTTC.